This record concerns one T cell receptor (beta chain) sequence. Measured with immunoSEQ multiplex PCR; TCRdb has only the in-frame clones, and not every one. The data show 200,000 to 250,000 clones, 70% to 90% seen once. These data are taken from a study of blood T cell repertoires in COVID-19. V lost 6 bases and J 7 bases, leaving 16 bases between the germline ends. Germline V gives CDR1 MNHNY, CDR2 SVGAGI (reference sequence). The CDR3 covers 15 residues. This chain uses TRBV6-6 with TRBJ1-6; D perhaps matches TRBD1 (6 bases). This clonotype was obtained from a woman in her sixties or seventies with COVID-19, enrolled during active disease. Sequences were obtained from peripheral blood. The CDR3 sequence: CASSYTGNGNSPLHF. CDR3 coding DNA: TGTGCCAGCAGCTATACAGGGAACGGGAATTCACCCCTCCACTTT.